Shown below are 11 T cell receptor beta chains from a single sample sequenced in a study of T cells after yellow fever vaccination (dated 2019 in TCRdb). Library creation used 5' RACE. The sequencer was an Illumina HiSeq 2500. TCRdb's own reprocessing of the public reads used fastp at Q25 and MiXCR and kept productive beta chains. Rows are combined by CDR3 protein, so each entry shows the most common genes and DNA. In this sample the table shows hundreds of thousands of distinct CDR3 sequences, 9% to 15% of which occur a single time. 15% of the sample comes from the top ten. The sample's treatment or condition, from its label and the paper: live attenuated yellow fever vaccine strain. The input for sequencing was PBMCs, taken on the day of the yellow fever booster vaccination. These TCRs come from a man aged 30-40 years who received the YFV17D yellow fever vaccine.

There are a few counts of this clonotype. This chain connects TRBV7-2 to TRBJ2-5; the D gene is possibly TRBD1 (5 bases). Germline V gene sequence: CDR1 SGHTA, CDR2 FQGNSA. Trimming removed 5 bases from V and 3 bases from J, with 13 bases in between. The CDR3 spans 14 residues. CDR3 protein: CASSPRTTKETQYF. The CDR3 DNA reads TGTGCCAGCAGCCCTAGGACAACTAAAGAGACCCAGTACTTC.

This chain connects TRBV7-3 to TRBJ1-1; D gene ambiguous. CDR1 and CDR2 from the germline V gene are SGHTA and FQGTGA. CDR3 length: 14 amino acids. V was pared by 0 bases and J by 7 bases, with 12 bases between. The CDR3 nucleotides are TGTGCCAGCAGCTTAACTTCGGGGAGCGGTGAAGCTTTCTTT. It encodes CASSLTSGSGEAFF.

This clonotype was seen a handful of times. The V and J genes are TRBV20-1 and TRBJ1-4; weak D call: TRBD1 (6 bases). Per germline, CDR1 DFQATT and CDR2 SNEGSKA (reference sequence). The V end lost 6 bases, the J end lost 6 bases, and 14 bases lay between the germline ends. The CDR3 is 13 residues long. The CDR3 DNA follows: TGCAGTGCGGTCCCCGGGACATATGAAAAACTGTTTTTT. The encoded protein is CSAVPGTYEKLFF.

The table lists this clonotype with a few counts. The chain is built from TRBV28 and TRBJ2-1, with D perhaps assigned TRBD1 or TRBD2 (5 bases each). V lost 6 bases and J 0 bases, leaving 12 bases between the germline ends. CDR1 is MDHEN and CDR2 is SYDVKM in the germline V gene. The CDR3 spans 15 residues. The CDR3 loop is CASSLRDLSYNEQFF. The CDR3 DNA reads TGTGCCAGCAGCCTCCGGGACCTCTCCTACAATGAGCAGTTCTTC.

V is TRBV29-1 and J is TRBJ2-2, with a weak D call TRBD1 (6 bases). This CDR3 is 13 amino acids long. Germline CDR1 SQVTM, CDR2 ANQGSEA. With 4 bases removed from V and 0 bases from J, the gap between germline ends came to 6 bases. DNA for the CDR3: TGCAGCGTTGGACAGGCGAACACCGGGGAGCTGTTTTTT. This encodes CSVGQANTGELFF.

V is TRBV24-1 and J is TRBJ2-7; 8 bases fit TRBD1. The CDR3 has 15 amino acids. Trimming at V came to 3 bases and at J to 1 base, leaving 4 bases not matched to a gene. Germline CDR1 reads KGHDR; CDR2 reads SFDVKD. DNA of the CDR3: TGTGCCACCAGTGATCCCCGGACAGGGTCCTACGAGCAGTACTTC. Amino acids: CATSDPRTGSYEQYF.

The chain joins TRBV7-9 to TRBJ1-2, with unresolved D. Trimming removed 3 bases from V and 8 bases from J, with 16 bases in between. Germline V gene lookup returns CDR1 SEHNR and CDR2 FQNEAQ (reference sequence). The CDR3 contains 14 residues. CDR3 nucleotides: TGTGCCAGCAGCTTTGGGGTTGGTTTGGACGGCTACACCTTC. Protein sequence: CASSFGVGLDGYTF.

The chain employs TRBV11-2 and TRBJ2-3; D is perhaps TRBD1 (5 bases). The V end was cut by 7 bases, the J end by 2 bases, with 10 bases between. CDR1 SGHAT and CDR2 FQNNGV come from the germline V gene. CDR3 length equals 13 residues. CDR3 in DNA: TGTGCCAGCAATAAGGGGTTCACAGATACGCAGTATTTT. Translated: CASNKGFTDTQYF.

This chain links TRBV30 with TRBJ2-7; 9 bases map to TRBD2. CDR3 length equals 13 residues. Germline CDR1 is GTSNPN and CDR2 is SVGIG (reference sequence). V gave up 4 bases and J gave up 7 bases; unmatched junction bases: 8. CDR3: CAWTAGGPGEQYF. Here the CDR3 DNA reads TGTGCCTGGACCGCGGGAGGGCCGGGGGAGCAGTACTTC.

In its sample, this clonotype was seen a few times. This rearrangement joins TRBV11-2 to TRBJ1-1; D unresolved. The CDR3 is 13 residues long. Between the trimmed V and J ends, which lost 0 bases and 7 bases, there was a span of 9 bases. From germline, CDR1 is SGHAT and CDR2 FQNNGV. The CDR3 here is CASSLDRRGEAFF. CDR3 nucleotides: TGTGCCAGCAGCTTAGATCGACGGGGTGAAGCTTTCTTT.

V usage is TRBV20-1 and J usage is TRBJ2-7; 13 nucleotides align to TRBD2. CDR3 length: 15 amino acids. Germline V gene lookup returns CDR1 DFQATT and CDR2 SNEGSKA (reference sequence). The trim removed 6 bases at V and 2 bases at J, leaving 7 bases unmatched. CDR3 sequence: CSAAGTSGETYEQYF. CDR3 DNA sequence: TGCAGTGCGGCCGGGACTAGCGGGGAAACCTACGAGCAGTACTTC.